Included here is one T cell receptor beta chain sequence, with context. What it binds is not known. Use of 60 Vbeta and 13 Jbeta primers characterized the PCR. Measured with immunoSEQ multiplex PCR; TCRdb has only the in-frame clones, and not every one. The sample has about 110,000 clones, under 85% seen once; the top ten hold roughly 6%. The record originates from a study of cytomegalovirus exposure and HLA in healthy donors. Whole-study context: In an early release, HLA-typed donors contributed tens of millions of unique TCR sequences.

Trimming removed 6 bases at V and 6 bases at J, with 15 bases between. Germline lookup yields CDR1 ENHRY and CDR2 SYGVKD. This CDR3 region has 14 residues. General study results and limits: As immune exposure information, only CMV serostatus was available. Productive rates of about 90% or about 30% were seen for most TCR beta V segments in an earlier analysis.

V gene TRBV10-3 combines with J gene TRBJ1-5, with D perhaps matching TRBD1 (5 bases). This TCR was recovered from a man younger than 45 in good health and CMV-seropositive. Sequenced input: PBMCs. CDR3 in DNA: TGTGCCATCAGGCAGGAAGGGGTAGGTCAGCCCCAGCATTTT. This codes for CAIRQEGVGQPQHF.